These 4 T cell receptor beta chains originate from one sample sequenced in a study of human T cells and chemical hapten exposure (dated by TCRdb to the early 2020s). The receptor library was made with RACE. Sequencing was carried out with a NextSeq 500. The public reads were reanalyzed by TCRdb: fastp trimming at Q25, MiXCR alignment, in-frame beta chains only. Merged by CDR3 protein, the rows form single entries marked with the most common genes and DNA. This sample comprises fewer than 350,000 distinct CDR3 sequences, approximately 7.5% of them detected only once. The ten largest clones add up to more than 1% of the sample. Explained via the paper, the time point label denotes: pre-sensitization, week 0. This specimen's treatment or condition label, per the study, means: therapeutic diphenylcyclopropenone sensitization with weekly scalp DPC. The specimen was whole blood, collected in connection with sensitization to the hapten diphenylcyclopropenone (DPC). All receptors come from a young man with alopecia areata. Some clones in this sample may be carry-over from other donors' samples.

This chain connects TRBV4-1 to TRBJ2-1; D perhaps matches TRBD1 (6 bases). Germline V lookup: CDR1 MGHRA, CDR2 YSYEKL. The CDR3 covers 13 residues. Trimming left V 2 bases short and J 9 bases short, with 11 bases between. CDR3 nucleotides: TGCGCCAGCAGCCAACCCAGGGGCAGTGAGCAGTTCTTC. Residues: CASSQPRGSEQFF.

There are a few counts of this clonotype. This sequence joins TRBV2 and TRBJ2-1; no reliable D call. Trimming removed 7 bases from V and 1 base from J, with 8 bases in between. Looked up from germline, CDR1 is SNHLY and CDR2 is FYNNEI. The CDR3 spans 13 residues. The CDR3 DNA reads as TGTGCCAGCAAAGAGCGTTCCTACAATGAGCAGTTCTTC. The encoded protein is CASKERSYNEQFF.

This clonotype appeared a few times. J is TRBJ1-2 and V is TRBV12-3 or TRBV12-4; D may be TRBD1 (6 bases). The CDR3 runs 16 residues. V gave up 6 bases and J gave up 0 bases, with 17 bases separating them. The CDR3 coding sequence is TGTGCCAGCAGGGAACAGGGAAAGGCAACTAACTATGGCTACACCTTC. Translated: CASREQGKATNYGYTF.

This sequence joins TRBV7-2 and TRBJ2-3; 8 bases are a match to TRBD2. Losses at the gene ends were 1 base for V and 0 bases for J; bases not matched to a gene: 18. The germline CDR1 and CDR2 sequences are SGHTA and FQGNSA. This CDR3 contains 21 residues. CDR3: CASSLVESGGPTVPSTDTQYF. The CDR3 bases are TGTGCCAGCAGCTTAGTGGAAAGCGGGGGACCTACTGTTCCTAGCACAGATACGCAGTATTTT.